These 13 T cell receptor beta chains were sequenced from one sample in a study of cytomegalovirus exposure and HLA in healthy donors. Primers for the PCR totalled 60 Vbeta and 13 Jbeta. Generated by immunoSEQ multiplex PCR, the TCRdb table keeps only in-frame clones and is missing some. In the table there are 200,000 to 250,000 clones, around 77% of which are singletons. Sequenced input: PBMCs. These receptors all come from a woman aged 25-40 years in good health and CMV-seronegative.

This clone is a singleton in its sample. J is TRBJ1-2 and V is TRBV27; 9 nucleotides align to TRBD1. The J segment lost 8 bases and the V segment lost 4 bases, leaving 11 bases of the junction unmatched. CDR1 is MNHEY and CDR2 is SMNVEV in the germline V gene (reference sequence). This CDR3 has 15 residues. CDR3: CASSSRLGQGHGYTF. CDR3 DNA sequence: TGTGCCAGCAGTTCAAGACTGGGACAGGGTCACGGCTACACCTTC.

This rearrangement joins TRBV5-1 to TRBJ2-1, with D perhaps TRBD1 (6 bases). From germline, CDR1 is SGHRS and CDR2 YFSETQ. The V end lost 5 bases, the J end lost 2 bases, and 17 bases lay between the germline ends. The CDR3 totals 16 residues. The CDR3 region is CASSPSGTPTYNEQFF. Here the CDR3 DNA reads TGCGCCAGCAGTCCGTCCGGGACACCGACCTACAATGAGCAGTTCTTC.

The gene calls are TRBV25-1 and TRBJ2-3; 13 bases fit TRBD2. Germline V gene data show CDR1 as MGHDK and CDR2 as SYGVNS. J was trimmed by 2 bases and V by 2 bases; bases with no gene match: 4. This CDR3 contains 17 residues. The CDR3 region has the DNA TGTGCCAGCAGTGAACAGGGACTAGCGGGGATCACAGATACGCAGTATTTT. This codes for CASSEQGLAGITDTQYF.

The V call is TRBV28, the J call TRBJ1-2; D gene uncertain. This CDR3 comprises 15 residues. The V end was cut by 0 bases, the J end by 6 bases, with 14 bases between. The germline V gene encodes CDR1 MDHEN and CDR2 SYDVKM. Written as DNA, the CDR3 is TGTGCCAGCAGTTTATGGGGCCGACGGACTGATGGCTACACCTTC. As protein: CASSLWGRRTDGYTF.

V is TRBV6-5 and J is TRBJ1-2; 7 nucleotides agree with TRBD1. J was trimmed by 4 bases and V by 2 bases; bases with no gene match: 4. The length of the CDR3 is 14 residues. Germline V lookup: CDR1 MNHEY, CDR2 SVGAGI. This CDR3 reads CASSYADRPYGYTF. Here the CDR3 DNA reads TGTGCCAGCAGTTACGCGGACAGGCCCTATGGCTACACCTTC.

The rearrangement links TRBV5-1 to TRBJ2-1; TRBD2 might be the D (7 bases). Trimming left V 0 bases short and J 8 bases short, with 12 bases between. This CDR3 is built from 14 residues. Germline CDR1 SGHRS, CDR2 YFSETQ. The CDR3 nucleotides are TGCGCCAGCAGCTTGGCTAGGGGGGGAGATGAGCAGTTCTTC. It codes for CASSLARGGDEQFF.

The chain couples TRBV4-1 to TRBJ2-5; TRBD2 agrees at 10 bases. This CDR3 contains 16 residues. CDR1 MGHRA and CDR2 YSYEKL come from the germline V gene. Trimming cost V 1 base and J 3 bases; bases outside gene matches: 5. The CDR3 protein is CASSQGRTSGEETQYF. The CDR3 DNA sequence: TGCGCCAGCAGCCAAGGTAGGACTAGCGGAGAAGAGACCCAGTACTTC.

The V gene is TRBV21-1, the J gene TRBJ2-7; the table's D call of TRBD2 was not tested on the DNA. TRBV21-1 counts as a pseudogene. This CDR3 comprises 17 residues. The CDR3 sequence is CASSKWRRVPPPYEQYF. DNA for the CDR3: TGTGCCAGCAGCAAATGGCGGCGGGTCCCTCCCCCCTACGAGCAGTACTTC.

The CDR3 here is CASSQDLRRYTF. In nucleotides, the CDR3 is TGTGCCAGCAGCCAAGATCTGAGGCGATACACCTTC. This rearrangement joins TRBV4-2 to TRBJ1-2; no firm D call. The CDR3 length is 12 residues. V was shortened by 0 bases and J by 11 bases, with 10 bases between the two germline ends. CDR1 and CDR2 (germline): LGHNA, YNFKEQ.

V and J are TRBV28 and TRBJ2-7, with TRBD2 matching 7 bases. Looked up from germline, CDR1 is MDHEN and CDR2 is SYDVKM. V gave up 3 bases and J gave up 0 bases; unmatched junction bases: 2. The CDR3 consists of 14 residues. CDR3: CASSFRGSSYEQYF. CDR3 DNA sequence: TGTGCCAGCAGTTTCCGCGGGAGCTCCTACGAGCAGTACTTC.

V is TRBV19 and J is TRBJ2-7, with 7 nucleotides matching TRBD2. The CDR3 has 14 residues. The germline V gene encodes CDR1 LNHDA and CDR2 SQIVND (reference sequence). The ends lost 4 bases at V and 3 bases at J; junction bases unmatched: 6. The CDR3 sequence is CASSRTRLDYEQYF. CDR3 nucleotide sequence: TGTGCCAGTAGTAGGACTAGGTTAGACTACGAGCAGTACTTC.

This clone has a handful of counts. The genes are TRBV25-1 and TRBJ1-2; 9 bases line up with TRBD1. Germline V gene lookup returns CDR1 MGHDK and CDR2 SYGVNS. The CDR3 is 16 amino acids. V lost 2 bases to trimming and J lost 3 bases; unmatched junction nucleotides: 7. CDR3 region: CASSETGQGAYYGYTF. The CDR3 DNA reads TGTGCCAGCAGTGAAACGGGACAGGGAGCCTACTATGGCTACACCTTC.

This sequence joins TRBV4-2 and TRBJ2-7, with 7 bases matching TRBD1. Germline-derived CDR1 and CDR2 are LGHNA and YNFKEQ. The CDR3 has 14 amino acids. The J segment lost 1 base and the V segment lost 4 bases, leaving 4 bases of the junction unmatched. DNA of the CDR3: TGTGCCAGCAGCCCGGACAGGCTTTCCTACGAGCAGTACTTC. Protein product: CASSPDRLSYEQYF.